The present TCR beta chain was sequenced within a study of T cell responses to AZD1222 COVID-19 vaccine. The study's findings and limits: Sampled repertoires all dated from after the peak T cell response.

Some clones are missing from TCRdb's copy, which holds only in-frame ones; the method was immunoSEQ multiplex PCR. The sample lists about 83,000 clones; 75% to 95% were seen once. Details on this clone: Its specificity is not known.

Germline CDR1 and CDR2: SGHTA and FQGNSA. CDR3 length: 12 amino acids. Trimming stripped 5 bases from V and 4 bases from J, with 8 bases between. This chain links TRBV7-2 with TRBJ1-2; the D gene is possibly TRBD1 (5 bases). The sequenced sample was peripheral blood, obtained on day 0 of MenACWY control vaccination. This TCR derives from an adult in good health. The CDR3 coding sequence is TGTGCCAGCAGCCAAGACAGCTATGGCTACACCTTC. Its translation is CASSQDSYGYTF.